A selection of T cell receptor beta chains follows, all from one sample in a study of cytomegalovirus exposure and HLA in healthy donors. Profiling relied on immunoSEQ multiplex PCR, and the TCRdb table lists in-frame clones only, not all of them. The data show about 140,000 clones, roughly four fifths seen once. Sample: PBMCs. The source is a woman aged 30 to 39 in good health and CMV-seronegative. The CDR3 runs from the conserved cysteine through the conserved F or W. D genes are given only for firm matches. The size of a clone is reported for some rows only, either as once, few or many, or as a class for expanded clones.

D	size	V	length	J	CDR3	DNA
TRBD1	-	TRBV2	15	TRBJ1-5	CASTRGQANNQPQHF	TGTGCCAGCACCCGGGGACAGGCGAACAATCAGCCCCAGCATTTT
TRBD1	-	TRBV7-9	16	TRBJ2-7	CASSRTTGYSSYEQYF	TGTGCCAGCAGCCGAACGACAGGGTACAGCTCCTACGAGCAGTACTTC
-	-	TRBV11-3	14	TRBJ2-7	CASSLGPSSYEQYF	TGTGCCAGCAGCCTGGGGCCGAGCTCCTACGAGCAGTACTTC
TRBD1	-	TRBV6-1	10	TRBJ1-4	CASTPGDSSF	TGTGCCAGCACCCCGGGGGACAGCTCCTTT
TRBD2	-	TRBV6-5	14	TRBJ2-5	CASSYRGGEGSQYF	TGTGCCAGCAGTTATCGCGGGGGGGAGGGTTCCCAGTACTTC
TRBD1	-	TRBV29-1	12	TRBJ1-1	CSARQGGTEAFF	TGCAGCGCTCGACAGGGGGGGACTGAAGCTTTCTTT
TRBD1	many	TRBV6-1	14	TRBJ1-1	CASSEGTGGTEAFF	TGTGCCAGCAGTGAAGGGACAGGGGGCACTGAAGCTTTCTTT
-	-	TRBV7-2	13	TRBJ1-2	CASGPGGSYGYTF	TGTGCCAGCGGCCCCGGGGGGTCCTATGGCTACACCTTC
-	-	TRBV2	14	TRBJ1-2	CASSQSGRDGGYTF	TGTGCCAGCAGCCAATCCGGGAGGGACGGGGGCTACACCTTC
-	-	TRBV4-1	13	TRBJ1-1	CASSQVPDTEAFF	TGCGCCAGCAGCCAAGTTCCAGACACTGAAGCTTTCTTT
-	-	TRBV28	14	TRBJ1-5	CASRPGEGYQPQHF	TGTGCCAGCAGACCCGGGGAGGGCTACCAGCCCCAGCATTTT
TRBD1	-	TRBV15	16	TRBJ2-6	CATSRGQGAGANVLTF	TGTGCCACCAGCAGAGGACAGGGGGCTGGGGCCAACGTCCTGACTTTC
-	-	TRBV6-5	14	TRBJ2-3	CASSQHRRTDTQYF	TGTGCCAGCAGTCAGCACAGACGCACAGATACGCAGTATTTT
TRBD2	-	TRBV4-2	15	TRBJ2-1	CASSQGTSGGYEQFF	TGTGCCAGCAGCCAAGGGACTAGCGGGGGCTATGAGCAGTTCTTC
TRBD2	-	TRBV14	14	TRBJ2-3	CASSQGTSGDTQYF	TGTGCCAGCAGCCAAGGGACTAGCGGGGATACGCAGTATTTT
-	-	TRBV5-1	15	TRBJ2-6	CASSLEVSGANVLTF	TGCGCCAGCAGCTTAGAGGTCTCTGGGGCCAACGTCCTGACTTTC
-	-	TRBV18	14	TRBJ2-5	CASSRFQNQETQYF	TGTGCCAGCTCACGTTTCCAGAATCAAGAGACCCAGTACTTC
-	-	TRBV6-6	13	TRBJ1-1	CASKNGRGTEAFF	TGTGCCAGCAAAAACGGGAGGGGCACTGAAGCTTTCTTT
-	-	TRBV7-9	16	TRBJ1-4	CASSSRRDSTNEKLFF	TGTGCCAGCAGCTCACGACGGGACTCAACTAATGAAAAACTGTTTTTT
-	few	TRBV29-1	15	TRBJ2-3	CSAYGVENVADTQYF	TGCAGCGCCTATGGAGTGGAGAATGTTGCAGATACGCAGTATTTT
TRBD2	-	TRBV5-4	16	TRBJ2-7	CASSSPVAGGTDEQYF	TGTGCCAGCAGCTCCCCCGTTGCGGGGGGGACCGACGAGCAGTACTTC
-	once	TRBV19	12	TRBJ1-2	CASSRDFYGYTF	TGTGCCAGTAGTAGGGACTTCTATGGCTACACCTTC
TRBD1	few	TRBV19	14	TRBJ1-1	CASSLGQGRTEAFF	TGTGCCAGTAGCCTTGGACAGGGGCGCACTGAAGCTTTCTTT
-	-	TRBV10-2	14	TRBJ2-5	CASAALALNGAQYF	TGCGCCAGCGCTGCCCTAGCGCTTAACGGGGCCCAGTACTTC
TRBD1	-	TRBV5-1	18	TRBJ2-7	CASSLERDGTGESYEQYF	TGCGCCAGCAGCTTGGAGCGGGACGGGACAGGGGAGTCCTACGAGCAGTACTTC
-	-	TRBV5-5	14	TRBJ2-5	CASSLGGGAETQYF	TGTGCCAGCAGCTTGGGTGGGGGGGCGGAGACCCAGTACTTC
-	-	TRBV4-3	16	TRBJ1-2	CASSQEVHSSSYGYTF	TGCGCCAGCAGCCAAGAGGTCCATAGCTCTAGCTATGGCTACACCTTC
TRBD1	-	TRBV2	13	TRBJ2-5	CASSGGQGETQYF	TGTGCCAGCAGTGGAGGACAGGGGGAGACCCAGTACTTC
-	-	TRBV11-2	14	TRBJ2-2	CASSLSGHTGELFF	TGTGCCAGCAGCTTATCAGGGCACACCGGGGAGCTGTTTTTT
-	few	TRBV27	15	TRBJ1-2	CASSLSEGGFYGYTF	TGTGCCAGCAGTTTATCCGAAGGAGGCTTCTATGGCTACACCTTC
-	-	TRBV19	15	TRBJ2-1	CASSSAGAGNNEQFF	TGTGCCAGTAGTAGCGCCGGTGCAGGGAACAATGAGCAGTTCTTC
-	-	TRBV6-6	15	TRBJ1-1	CASTYRIYQNTEAFF	TGTGCCAGCACCTACAGGATATACCAAAACACTGAAGCTTTCTTT
-	-	TRBV7-8	16	TRBJ2-5	CASSLTRTGDDPTQYF	TGTGCCAGCAGCCTCACTCGGACTGGCGACGACCCGACCCAGTACTTC
-	-	TRBV2	12	TRBJ1-1	CASSVRNTEAFF	TGTGCCAGCAGTGTTCGGAACACTGAAGCTTTCTTT
TRBD2	once	TRBV4-1	17	TRBJ2-2	CASSYTSGPSGGGELFF	TGCGCCAGCAGCTATACTAGCGGACCCTCGGGAGGGGGGGAGCTGTTTTTT
TRBD1	-	TRBV27	14	TRBJ2-5	CASSSDRGQETQYF	TGTGCCAGCAGTTCGGACAGGGGGCAGGAGACCCAGTACTTC
-	once	TRBV7-2	15	TRBJ2-1	CASSPRLVGGAEQFF	TGTGCCAGCAGCCCCCGGCTGGTGGGGGGGGCTGAGCAGTTCTTC
-	-	TRBV7-6	14	TRBJ2-1	CASSNRSGGDEQFF	TGTGCCAGCAGCAATAGGTCGGGCGGGGATGAGCAGTTCTTC
-	-	TRBV5-6	14	TRBJ2-5	CASSNARRAETQYF	TGTGCCAGCAGCAACGCCCGCAGGGCCGAGACCCAGTACTTC
-	once	TRBV12-5	14	TRBJ2-2	CASGRQKNTGELFF	TGTGCTAGTGGTCGACAGAAAAACACCGGGGAGCTGTTTTTT
TRBD1	-	TRBV7-2	14	TRBJ1-1	CASSSQGAHTEAFF	TGTGCCAGCAGCTCCCAGGGGGCGCACACTGAAGCTTTCTTT
-	-	TRBV10-3	14	TRBJ2-7	CAISEVGAGYEQYF	TGTGCCATCAGTGAGGTAGGGGCCGGCTACGAGCAGTACTTC
TRBD2	once	TRBV7-2	13	TRBJ2-7	CASRTSGGYEQYF	TGTGCCAGCAGAACTTCGGGGGGGTACGAGCAGTACTTC
-	-	TRBV2	13	TRBJ2-7	CASTPQGSYEQYF	TGTGCCAGCACCCCCCAGGGAAGCTACGAGCAGTACTTC
TRBD1	-	TRBV4-2	15	TRBJ1-5	CASSLRTGGNQPQHF	TGTGCCAGCAGCCTTAGGACAGGGGGGAATCAGCCCCAGCATTTT
-	-	TRBV28	16	TRBJ1-2	CASRKGDQGSGYGYTF	TGTGCCAGCAGGAAAGGAGATCAGGGAAGTGGCTATGGCTACACCTTC
TRBD2	-	TRBV10-3	16	TRBJ2-1	CAISEYGGGAYNEQFF	TGTGCCATCAGTGAGTATGGCGGGGGGGCCTACAATGAGCAGTTCTTC
-	-	TRBV5-1	13	TRBJ1-1	CASSSDGGGWAFF	TGCGCCAGCAGCTCCGATGGGGGGGGCTGGGCTTTCTTT
-	many	TRBV30	14	TRBJ1-6	CAWSQLAYNSPLHF	TGTGCCTGGAGTCAACTAGCCTATAATTCACCCCTCCACTTT
TRBD1	-	TRBV5-1	16	TRBJ2-1	CASTYSLGTGGAEQFF	TGCGCCAGCACCTACTCCCTAGGGACAGGGGGCGCTGAGCAGTTCTTC
TRBD1	-	TRBV4-1	15	TRBJ1-2	CASSQGQGGNYGYTF	TGCGCCAGCAGCCAAGGACAGGGGGGAAACTATGGCTACACCTTC
-	-	TRBV5-6	15	TRBJ2-3	CASSLRLRSTDTQYF	TGTGCCAGCAGCCTAAGATTGAGGAGCACAGATACGCAGTATTTT
-	-	TRBV4-1	16	TRBJ1-6	CASSPTSQGNNSPLHF	TGCGCCAGCAGCCCCACGAGCCAGGGGAATAATTCACCCCTCCACTTT
-	-	TRBV5-1	13	TRBJ2-3	CASSLNNPDTQYF	TGCGCCAGCAGCTTGAATAATCCAGATACGCAGTATTTT
TRBD1	-	TRBV7-3	17	TRBJ2-1	CASSPQRGDRVLNEQFF	TGTGCCAGCAGCCCACAACGGGGGGACAGGGTCTTAAATGAGCAGTTCTTC
-	-	TRBV4-1	13	TRBJ2-4	CASSAGGENIQYF	TGCGCCAGCAGCGCAGGAGGGGAAAACATTCAGTACTTC
-	-	TRBV7-9	17	TRBJ2-6	CASSLVRAVSGANVLTF	TGTGCCAGCAGCTTAGTGAGGGCAGTCTCTGGGGCCAACGTCCTGACTTTC
-	-	TRBV7-3	16	TRBJ2-3	CASSLGGRAFTDTQYF	TGTGCCAGCAGCTTAGGCGGGCGGGCGTTCACAGATACGCAGTATTTT